These T cell receptor beta chains were read from a single sample in a study of metastatic and nonmetastatic thyroid tumors. Via MiXCR, TCRdb re-called the PCR reads. This table holds around 30,000 clones, 23% found once. The specimen sequenced was blood. The receptors shown here come from a female donor with papillary thyroid cancer or a benign thyroid nodule (not recorded which). Some clones in this sample may be carry-over from other donors' samples. Both conserved end residues are part of each CDR3. Each record gives: CDR3 length, clone size, J gene, V gene, CDR3 protein. Clone size is not always given. Where it is, it says once, few, many or a class for expanded clones.

16,many,TRBJ2-7,TRBV5-4,CASSSRPSGRSYEQYF
12,many,TRBJ2-7,TRBV13,CASSLGGYEQYF
15,medium-sized,TRBJ2-7,TRBV20-1,CSARSPRTADYEQYF
15,many,TRBJ2-3,TRBV4-1,CASSPGQGKADTQYF
15,many,TRBJ2-7,TRBV7-2,CASSLVQGGSYEQYF
14,many,TRBJ1-2,TRBV30,CASTQYGSNYGYTF
18,many,TRBJ2-5,TRBV6-1,CASSNPLGRDRGLETQYF
17,many,TRBJ2-3,TRBV6-1,CASSEKTSGSGADTQYF
19,once,TRBJ2-4,TRBV14,CANSPDLKSGVARKNIQYF
14,many,TRBJ2-5,TRBV19,CASSIDSGVETQYF
17,many,TRBJ1-1,TRBV25-1,CASNTGTGTSGDTEAFF
19,many,TRBJ2-1,TRBV3-1,CASSQPKGLADRSYNEQFF
15,medium-sized,TRBJ2-7,TRBV7-9,CASSSGREISYEQYF
14,many,TRBJ1-4,TRBV5-1,CASRQSEKNEKLFF
13,many,TRBJ1-4,TRBV2,CASIAGGFEKLFF
19,many,TRBJ2-3,TRBV7-2,CASSARGGSTSGIGDTQYF
12,-,TRBJ2-7,TRBV6-2/TRBV6-3,CARGRTFYEQYF
15,many,TRBJ2-3,TRBV28,CASTTSGGLTDTQYF
18,many,TRBJ2-1,TRBV11-3,CASSPGLAGSPLYNEQFF
16,-,TRBJ2-7,TRBV27,CATSPRQGTCSYEEYF
17,many,TRBJ2-1,TRBV11-1,CASSTRPLAGVSNEQFF
16,-,TRBJ2-7,TRBV11-2,CASRPIGREGSYEQYF
16,many,TRBJ1-2,TRBV6-4,CASKWGRKTPNYGYTF
14,many,TRBJ1-5,TRBV28,CASRTGTPNQPQHF
15,-,TRBJ2-7,TRBV6-5,CARSYSFSGQGEQYF
13,many,TRBJ1-2,TRBV12-3/TRBV12-4,CASSSLASYGYTF
16,many,TRBJ2-7,TRBV7-8,CASSLGHRDRAYEQYF
15,few,TRBJ2-1,TRBV6-1,CASSEAASGYNEQFF
16,-,TRBJ1-4,TRBV5-1,CASSLRTPSTNEKLFF
15,many,TRBJ1-1,TRBV5-1,CASRGVRAKGTEAFF
14,many,TRBJ2-1,TRBV27,CASSNGEGVNEQFF
13,many,TRBJ2-3,TRBV5-5,CASSLAGVHTQYF